The present entry profiles one T cell receptor beta chain with its context. No antigen is known for it. Trimming shortened V by 0 bases and J by 4 bases, and 19 bases separated the two germline ends. Per the germline V gene, CDR1 is SGHNT and CDR2 is YYREEE (reference sequence). The CDR3 consists of 17 residues. This entry is derived from a study of cytomegalovirus exposure and HLA in healthy donors. The study's findings and limits: An analysis was carried out later, and it reportedly showed fewer N-insertions in an Asian-associated ancestry cluster than the approximately 660-donor mean. In vitro, three CMV-associated chains proved specific for CMV antigens.

Researchers ran the PCR with 60 Vbeta and 13 Jbeta primers. Profiled with immunoSEQ multiplex PCR; TCRdb holds only in-frame clones, not every one. The profile covers about 160,000 clones, with around three quarters appearing a single time and around 3.1% taken by the ten largest. The genes are TRBV5-4 and TRBJ1-2; D might be TRBD1 (5 bases). This clonotype was sampled from a woman aged 35 to 49 in good health and CMV-seronegative. Sequencing used PBMCs. The CDR3 loop is CASSLGGGPPGVYGYTF. CDR3 coding DNA: TGTGCCAGCAGCTTGGGCGGGGGTCCGCCTGGGGTCTATGGCTACACCTTC.